The clone carrying this T cell receptor (beta chain) was detected a few times. The sample originates from a study of CD8+ T cells in alopecia areata. cDNA prepared by RNA extraction and subsequent reverse transcription served as the template for sequencing. Clones were sequenced by immunoSEQ multiplex PCR, and TCRdb holds only the in-frame ones, with some missing. The sample has over 150,000 clones, about 60% seen once. The source is a human donor with alopecia areata. Sequencing used CD4+ T cells sorted from blood, obtained at week 0.

The CDR3: CASSLADSPSNEQFF. The CDR3 DNA reads as TGCGCCAGCAGCTTGGCCGACAGCCCCTCCAATGAGCAGTTCTTC. This chain joins TRBV5-1 and TRBJ2-1; a possible D gene is TRBD1 (5 bases). The CDR3 extends over 15 amino acids. V was cut by 0 bases and J by 6 bases, with 13 bases left in between. Germline V gives CDR1 SGHRS, CDR2 YFSETQ. The full variable domain, completed using reference TRBV5-1 and TRBJ2-1, is KAGVTQTPRYLIKTRGQQVTLSCSPISGHRSVSWYQQTPGQGLQFLFEYFSETQRNKGNFPGRFSGRQFSNSRSEMNVSTLELGDSALYLCASSLADSPSNEQFFGPGTRLTVL.